The next 28 T cell receptor beta chains were all read from a single sample in a study of T cell repertoires in cytomegalovirus infection. These receptors' targets are unknown. In TCRdb, the reads were re-called with MiXCR into one record per CDR3 protein. The sample comprises some 590,000 distinct CDR3 sequences, almost 40% of which are singletons, and 48% rests with the top ten. The specimen comprised cultured PBMCs, sampled from culture after CMV antigen stimulation. Every receptor here comes from a human donor in good health (CMV status not recorded). Some clones in this sample may be carry-over from other donors' samples.

This clonotype was recorded only once. V is TRBV11-1 and J is TRBJ2-5; D gene ambiguous. CDR3 length: 14 residues. V lost 0 bases and J 7 bases, leaving 12 bases between the germline ends. CDR1 is SGHAT, CDR2 FQDESV, per germline (reference sequence). The CDR3 DNA is TGTGCCAGCAGCTTAGCGCCAAGCTGGGGGACCCAGTACTTC. It specifies CASSLAPSWGTQYF. Combining the CDR3 with reference TRBV11-1 and TRBJ2-5 gives the whole variable domain EAEVAQSPRYKITEKSQAVAFWCDPISGHATLYWYRQILGQGPELLVQFQDESVVDDSQLPKDRFSAERLKGVDSTLKIQPAELGDSAMYLCASSLAPSWGTQYFGPGTRLLVL.

The chain recombines TRBV7-6 with TRBJ1-5; D gene unclear. CDR3 length: 10 amino acids. Deletions cut 11 bases from V and 7 bases from J, with 9 bases between. CDR1 and CDR2 from the germline V gene are SGHVS and FNYEAQ. CDR3 DNA: TGTGCCTTTATAGGGCAGCCCCAGCATTTT. Its protein is CAFIGQPQHF. The full variable domain, its missing parts supplied by reference TRBV7-6 and TRBJ1-5, is GAGVSQSPRYKVTKRGQDVALRCDPISGHVSLYWYRQALGQGPEFLTYFNYEAQQDKSGLPNDRFSAERPEGSISTLTIQRTEQRDSAMYRCAFIGQPQHFGDGTRLSIL.

The chain links TRBV6-1 to TRBJ2-1, with D perhaps TRBD2 (5 bases). Germline V gives CDR1 MNHNS, CDR2 SASEGT. The CDR3 length is 16 residues. Trimming left V 0 bases short and J 3 bases short, with 12 bases between. The CDR3 bases are TGTGCCAGCAGTGAAGCTCTTAGCGCACGCTACAATGAGCAGTTCTTC. This codes for CASSEALSARYNEQFF.

This clonotype has only a few counts. This chain joins TRBV7-2 and TRBJ2-1; perhaps TRBD1 as D (6 bases). The CDR3 loop spans 14 amino acids. V lost 6 bases and J 6 bases, leaving 15 bases between the germline ends. The germline CDR1 and CDR2 sequences are SGHTA and FQGNSA. This CDR3 is CASRAGVLPNEQFF. CDR3 in DNA: TGTGCCAGCAGGGCAGGGGTGTTGCCCAATGAGCAGTTCTTC.

This clonotype was detected once. This chain uses TRBV19 with TRBJ2-5; D perhaps matches TRBD1 (5 bases). The CDR3 covers 13 residues. Germline V gives CDR1 LNHDA, CDR2 SQIVND (reference sequence). Deletions cut 3 bases from V and 1 base from J, with 6 bases between. The CDR3 here is CASSMTAQETQYF. In nucleotides, the CDR3 is TGTGCCAGTAGTATGACAGCCCAAGAGACCCAGTACTTC.

The V gene is TRBV28, the J gene TRBJ2-1; the D call may be TRBD1 or TRBD2 (5 bases each). The germline V gene encodes CDR1 MDHEN and CDR2 SYDVKM. Trimming left V 5 bases short and J 9 bases short, with 14 bases between. CDR3 length equals 13 residues. DNA for the CDR3: TGTGCCAGCAGTCCGGGGCGCAGGGTTGAGCAGTTCTTC. Protein sequence: CASSPGRRVEQFF.

To note about this clonotype: It may be a read error: a sequence one base away is much more abundant. This rearrangement joins TRBV7-2 to TRBJ2-3; no clear D gene. Germline V CDR1 and CDR2: SGHTA, FQGNSA. The CDR3 runs to 17 residues. The germline V and J ends were trimmed by 1 base and 3 bases, with 17 bases remaining between them. In DNA, the CDR3 is TGTGCCAGCAGCTTAGTAGCCCGGGTGGCCCCAACAGATACGCAGTATTTT. As protein: CASSLVARVAPTDTQYF.

V usage is TRBV20-1 and J usage is TRBJ1-4; 9 positions agree with TRBD1. The germline gives CDR1 DFQATT, CDR2 SNEGSKA (reference sequence). V dropped 6 bases and J dropped 6; count of bases not matched to a gene: 2. The CDR3 is made up of 12 amino acids. The CDR3 coding sequence is TGCAGTGCGGGACAGGGATATGAAAAACTGTTTTTT. It yields the protein CSAGQGYEKLFF.

The chain couples TRBV20-1 to TRBJ1-4; TRBD1 matches 7 bases. V lost 3 bases to trimming and J lost 7 bases; unmatched junction nucleotides: 14. CDR3 length equals 16 residues. Germline V lookup: CDR1 DFQATT, CDR2 SNEGSKA (reference sequence). The CDR3, as DNA: TGCAGTGCTAGGGAAGACAGGGCATTGATAGGTGAAAAACTGTTTTTT. The encoded protein is CSAREDRALIGEKLFF.

The chain has TRBV7-8 and TRBJ2-7; no reliable D call. This CDR3 has 12 residues. Trimming took off 3 bases at V and 9 bases at J, with 12 bases between the two ends. Germline CDR1 SGHVS, CDR2 FQNEAQ. The CDR3 sequence is CASSFSASGQYF. The CDR3, as DNA: TGTGCCAGCAGCTTCTCCGCTTCTGGGCAGTACTTC.

A note on this clonotype: At one end, the junction sequence differs from germline, possibly due to a read error. This chain connects TRBV20-1 to TRBJ2-5; D may match TRBD1 or TRBD2 (5 bases each). Germline assignment: CDR1 DFQATT and CDR2 SNEGSKA (reference sequence). The CDR3 runs 12 residues. The CDR3 region is CSARVGVETQCF. Here the CDR3 DNA reads TGCAGTGCGAGGGTGGGGGTAGAGACCCAGTGCTTC.

The V call is TRBV29-1, the J call TRBJ2-7; TRBD2 might be the D (6 bases). Between the trimmed V and J ends, which lost 4 bases and 1 base, there was a span of 8 bases. The CDR3 is 12 residues long. Germline CDR1 reads SQVTM; CDR2 reads ANQGSEA. CDR3 protein: CSVGGRSYEQYF. CDR3 nucleotide sequence: TGCAGCGTTGGAGGGAGGTCCTACGAGCAGTACTTC.

This clonotype was seen more than once but under ten times. The chain joins TRBV7-6 to TRBJ1-1; D is unclear. The CDR3 has 13 residues. Per the germline V gene, CDR1 is SGHVS and CDR2 is FNYEAQ. Deletions cut 3 bases from V and 2 bases from J, with 7 bases between. The CDR3 protein is CASSFAGNTEAFF. CDR3 DNA: TGTGCCAGCAGCTTTGCGGGAAACACTGAAGCTTTCTTT.

The rearrangement links TRBV3-1 to TRBJ2-7; D is unclear. CDR3 length equals 13 residues. V dropped 1 base and J dropped 3 bases, with 7 bases sitting between them. Germline-derived CDR1 and CDR2 are LGHDT and YNNKEL (reference sequence). The CDR3 DNA is TGTGCCAGCAGCCAAGGGATGGGCTACGAGCAGTACTTC. Protein sequence: CASSQGMGYEQYF.

This clonotype was observed a few times. The chain is built from TRBV28 and TRBJ1-5; D is undetermined. In germline, CDR1 is MDHEN, CDR2 SYDVKM. Deletions cut 6 bases from V and 6 bases from J, with 15 bases between. The CDR3 runs to 14 residues. The CDR3 DNA is TGTGCCAGCAGGGCCGGGCCCGGCGGTCAGCCCCAGCATTTT. Translation gives CASRAGPGGQPQHF.

In nucleotides, the CDR3 is TGTGCCAGCAGTTACCGCCGAGACGAGCAGTACTTC. It encodes CASSYRRDEQYF. The chain links TRBV6-5 to TRBJ2-7; D is uncertain. The germline gives CDR1 MNHEY, CDR2 SVGAGI. The CDR3 totals 12 residues. Trimming removed 2 bases from V and 5 bases from J, with 7 bases in between.

The gene calls are TRBV7-6 and TRBJ2-7; D call uncertain. The CDR3 length is 13 residues. The V end was cut by 5 bases, the J end by 3 bases, with 11 bases between. Germline CDR1 and CDR2: SGHVS and FNYEAQ. The DNA for the CDR3 is TGTGCCAGCAGCCCCTCCTCATTCTACGAGCAGTACTTC. Its translation: CASSPSSFYEQYF.

This clonotype was picked up many times. The J gene is TRBJ1-2, the V gene TRBV7-9; D may be TRBD1 (5 bases). Germline CDR1 is SEHNR and CDR2 is FQNEAQ (reference sequence). The CDR3 runs to 13 residues. The V and J ends lost 6 bases and 3 bases respectively, with 11 bases between them. Here the CDR3 DNA reads TGTGCCAGCAGTTCGGAGGGGCACTATGGCTACACCTTC. It specifies CASSSEGHYGYTF.

The sample holds a few counts of this clonotype. The chain recombines TRBV11-1 with TRBJ2-1; 9 positions match TRBD2. Germline CDR1 is SGHAT and CDR2 is FQDESV (reference sequence). This CDR3 is built from 16 residues. The V gene end was trimmed by 3 bases and the J gene end by 2 bases; junction bases not matched to a gene: 5. The CDR3 loop reads CASSFTTSGTYNEQFF. CDR3 in DNA: TGTGCCAGCAGCTTCACGACTAGCGGCACCTACAATGAGCAGTTCTTC.

The chain employs TRBV19 and TRBJ2-1; D is perhaps TRBD2 (5 bases). The CDR3 contains 15 residues. Germline loops: CDR1 LNHDA, CDR2 SQIVND (reference sequence). Trimming removed 3 bases from V and 5 bases from J, with 14 bases in between. CDR3 residues: CASSISAVGHNEQFF. The DNA of the CDR3 is TGTGCCAGTAGTATTTCAGCGGTCGGACACAATGAGCAGTTCTTC.

This clonotype was seen only once. The chain combines TRBV7-9 with TRBJ1-1, with D unclear. Between the trimmed V and J ends, which lost 5 bases and 4 bases, there was a span of 11 bases. CDR1 is SEHNR, CDR2 FQNEAQ, per germline (reference sequence). The CDR3 totals 13 residues. CDR3 in DNA: TGTGCCAGCAGCGTCCAGACGGGCACTGAAGCTTTCTTT. The encoded protein is CASSVQTGTEAFF.

This clonotype showed up just a few times. The V gene is TRBV5-4, the J gene TRBJ2-3; the D gene could be TRBD1 or TRBD2 (6 bases each). The germline V gene encodes CDR1 SGHNT and CDR2 YYREEE (reference sequence). This CDR3 region has 15 residues. V lost 3 bases and J lost 4, with 15 bases in between. Here the CDR3 DNA reads TGTGCCAGCAGCTCCGTCGGGGGCCAATCAGATACGCAGTATTTT. This codes for CASSSVGGQSDTQYF. Drawing the rest from reference TRBV5-4 and TRBJ2-3, the complete variable domain is ETGVTQSPTHLIKTRGQQVTLRCSSQSGHNTVSWYQQALGQGPQFIFQYYREEENGRGNFPPRFSGLQFPNYSSELNVNALELDDSALYLCASSSVGGQSDTQYFGPGTRLTVL.

This clonotype was seen a few times. This sequence joins TRBV6-1 and TRBJ2-4, with D hard to call. V lost 2 bases and J lost 0, with 11 bases in between. The CDR3 totals 16 residues. CDR1 and CDR2 (germline): MNHNS, SASEGT. In nucleotides, the CDR3 is TGTGCCAGCAGTGAAAATCTCTGGGGAGCCAAAAACATTCAGTACTTC. Translation: CASSENLWGAKNIQYF.

The rearrangement uses TRBV3-1 and TRBJ2-2, with a weak D call TRBD2 (6 bases). Trimming took 4 bases from V and 4 from J, leaving 16 bases between them. Per germline, CDR1 LGHDT and CDR2 YNNKEL (reference sequence). This CDR3 comprises 16 residues. CDR3: CASSLRLVGPTGELFF. The CDR3 DNA reads TGTGCCAGCAGCCTCCGACTAGTGGGTCCCACCGGGGAGCTGTTTTTT.

This clonotype was counted a few times. The chain has TRBV4-2 and TRBJ1-6, with D unclear. The CDR3 spans 16 residues. The V end was cut by 0 bases, the J end by 5 bases, with 11 bases between. CDR1 is LGHNA, CDR2 YNFKEQ, per germline. The CDR3 nucleotides read TGTGCCAGCAGCCAAGATCCTCAGGCAAATAATTCACCCCTCCACTTT. It codes for CASSQDPQANNSPLHF.

This clonotype was found many times. The chain uses TRBV7-9 and TRBJ1-1; D is undetermined. Between the trimmed V and J ends, which lost 2 bases and 0 bases, there was a span of 4 bases. The germline V gene encodes CDR1 SEHNR and CDR2 FQNEAQ (reference sequence). The length of the CDR3 is 13 residues. The CDR3 DNA is TGTGCCAGCAGCTTAACTCTGAACACTGAAGCTTTCTTT. This gives the protein CASSLTLNTEAFF.

The genes are TRBV4-3 and TRBJ2-1; D may be TRBD1 or TRBD2 (5 bases each). V shed 0 bases and J shed 7 bases, with 13 bases lying between them. The CDR3 runs 15 residues. Germline CDR1 is LGHNA and CDR2 is YSLEER. The CDR3 is CASSQDERGGNEQFF. CDR3 sequence (DNA): TGCGCCAGCAGCCAAGACGAACGGGGCGGGAATGAGCAGTTCTTC.

This clonotype was found many times. The chain has TRBV7-2 and TRBJ2-3; 11 bases agree with TRBD2. This CDR3 has 15 amino acids. Germline values: CDR1 SGHTA, CDR2 FQGNSA. V lost 5 bases and J lost 7; bases outside the gene matches: 8. CDR3 sequence (DNA): TGTGCCAGCAGCCGACGGACTAGCGGGCCGTATACGCAGTATTTT. Its protein product is CASSRRTSGPYTQYF.